These 27 T cell receptor beta chains were all obtained from the same sample, sequenced in a study of Graves' ophthalmopathy and Graves' hyperthyroidism. The study amplified TCR beta CDR3 regions using RNA transcripts. Amplification began with first-round RT-PCR using HTBI primers, then second-round multiplex PCR was performed. From the multiplex PCR reads, TCRdb called clonotypes with MiXCR, one entry per CDR3 protein. The sample has roughly 610,000 distinct CDR3 sequences; 22% are singletons. The specimen sequenced was peripheral blood. These receptors were taken from a woman between 18 and 29 years old with stable Graves' hyperthyroidism. Some clones in this sample may be carry-over from other donors' samples.

This clonotype was seen many times. CDR3 bases: TGTGCCAGTAGTATTGGGACAGGGGTCTCCTACGAGCAGTACTTC. Amino acid sequence: CASSIGTGVSYEQYF. The rearrangement uses TRBV19 and TRBJ2-7, with TRBD1 identical over 10 bases. CDR1 and CDR2 from the germline V gene are LNHDA and SQIVND (reference sequence). The CDR3 contains 15 residues. V shed 3 bases and J 0 bases; nucleotides not matched to a gene: 2.

This clonotype has at least ten counts. V and J are TRBV11-2 and TRBJ2-7, with D tentatively TRBD2 (5 bases). Germline CDR1 SGHAT, CDR2 FQNNGV. V was trimmed by 2 bases and J by 4 bases, leaving 24 bases between them. CDR3 size: 18 residues. In DNA form, the CDR3 reads TGTGCCAGCAGCTTATACGGGCTAGCTCACGAGGGAGCTTACGAGCAGTACTTC. It specifies CASSLYGLAHEGAYEQYF.

J is TRBJ2-5 and V is TRBV6-1; 11 nucleotides match TRBD2. V was clipped by 1 base and J by 2 bases; unmatched bases: 3. The germline V gene has CDR1 MNHNS and CDR2 SASEGT. CDR3 length: 16 residues. The CDR3 sequence: CASSEVAGGPQETQYF. The CDR3 DNA follows: TGTGCCAGCAGTGAAGTAGCGGGGGGGCCTCAAGAGACCCAGTACTTC.

Concerning this clonotype: A junction end diverges from the germline sequence, so it may reflect a read error. The chain carries TRBV14 and TRBJ2-7; D not certain. Germline loops: CDR1 SGHDN, CDR2 FVKESK. This CDR3 contains 13 residues. CDR3 region: CASSPTRAYEQYF. As DNA, the CDR3 is TGTGCTAGCAGCCCTACCCGCGCGTACGAGCAGTACTTC.

For this clonotype: Germline and junction disagree at one end, which may indicate a read error. The CDR3 spells CAISEAGGPQETEDF. In DNA, the CDR3 is TGTGCCATCAGTGAGGCGGGGGGGCCACAAGAGACCGAGGACTTC. The rearrangement links TRBV10-3 to TRBJ2-5; 9 bases align to TRBD2. This CDR3 has 15 amino acids. Germline assignment: CDR1 ENHRY and CDR2 SYGVKD.

This clonotype was recorded a few times. J is TRBJ2-7 and V is TRBV15; either TRBD1 or TRBD2 may supply D (5 bases each). Germline V lookup: CDR1 LNHNV, CDR2 YYDKDF (reference sequence). The germline V and J ends were trimmed by 0 bases and 2 bases, with 11 bases remaining between them. There are 15 residues in the CDR3. CDR3 nucleotides: TGTGCCACCAGCAGAGATTTGGGGGATGCCTACGAGCAGTACTTC. Translated, it gives CATSRDLGDAYEQYF.

The chain recombines TRBV28 with TRBJ1-2; D might be TRBD1 (5 bases). Trimming removed 5 bases at V and 4 bases at J, with 20 bases between. CDR3 length: 16 residues. Looked up from germline, CDR1 is MDHEN and CDR2 is SYDVKM. The CDR3, as DNA: TGTGCCAGCAGTGGAGGCACAGTCCCCGGGGGCTATGGCTACACCTTC. Residues: CASSGGTVPGGYGYTF.

The rearrangement uses TRBV4-1 and TRBJ1-5; D may be TRBD1 (5 bases). The CDR3 has 14 residues. With 0 bases removed from V and 3 bases from J, the gap between germline ends came to 6 bases. Germline assignment: CDR1 MGHRA and CDR2 YSYEKL. The CDR3 nucleotides read TGCGCCAGCAGCCAAGAGGGGCCCAATCAGCCCCAGCATTTT. It translates to CASSQEGPNQPQHF.

The chain uses TRBV6-5 and TRBJ2-5, with D possibly called TRBD1 or TRBD2 (6 bases each). The germline V and J ends were trimmed by 2 bases and 4 bases, with 11 bases remaining between them. The CDR3 covers 14 residues. Germline V gene lookup returns CDR1 MNHEY and CDR2 SVGAGI. CDR3 residues: CASSYPGALETQYF. CDR3 DNA sequence: TGTGCCAGCAGTTACCCGGGGGCGTTAGAGACCCAGTACTTC.

For this clonotype: A clone one base away is much larger, so this may be a read error. The chain couples TRBV6-1 to TRBJ1-2, with D uncertain. Germline-derived CDR1 and CDR2 are MNHNS and SASEGT. CDR3 length equals 13 residues. CDR3 amino acids: CASSPTRGRGYSF. In DNA, the CDR3 is TGTGCCAGCAGTCCGACCCGGGGAAGAGGCTACAGCTTC.

In the case of this clonotype: A much larger clone lies one base from this, so it may be a read error. The J gene is TRBJ1-1, the V gene TRBV9; D call uncertain. V lost 0 bases to trimming and J lost 1 base, with 4 bases between them. Looked up from germline, CDR1 is SGDLS and CDR2 is YYNGEE. The CDR3 length is 13 residues. CDR3 amino acids: CASSVDKNTEAFF. As DNA, the CDR3 is TGTGCCAGCAGCGTAGACAAGAACACTGAAGCTTTCTTT.

The chain employs TRBV5-1 and TRBJ2-5, with D maybe TRBD2 (6 bases). CDR3 length equals 14 residues. The V end lost 3 bases, the J end lost 2 bases, and 11 bases lay between the germline ends. Germline-derived CDR1 and CDR2 are SGHRS and YFSETQ. CDR3 sequence reads: CASSSTRGQETQYF. The CDR3 bases are TGCGCCAGCAGCTCAACCCGGGGGCAAGAGACCCAGTACTTC.

This clonotype was recorded many times. The CDR3 sequence: CASSPGLAGETYEQYF. As DNA, the CDR3 is TGCGCCAGCAGCCCGGGACTAGCGGGGGAGACCTACGAGCAGTACTTC. The chain links TRBV5-1 to TRBJ2-7; 14 nucleotides match TRBD2. The V and J ends lost 4 bases and 2 bases, in that order; junction bases with no gene match: 5. Germline values: CDR1 SGHRS, CDR2 YFSETQ. The CDR3 extends over 16 amino acids.

The chain carries TRBV15 and TRBJ1-5; D unclear. The V end was cut by 0 bases, the J end by 7 bases, with 10 bases between. Looked up from germline, CDR1 is LNHNV and CDR2 is YYDKDF (reference sequence). The CDR3 consists of 14 residues. In DNA, the CDR3 is TGTGCCACCAGCAGAGATAGGCATGGGCAGCCCCAGCATTTT. This gives the protein CATSRDRHGQPQHF.

This clonotype was seen repeatedly, ten times or more. This chain uses TRBV6-5 with TRBJ1-2; the match to TRBD1 covers 10 bases. Germline V lookup: CDR1 MNHEY, CDR2 SVGAGI. J lost 7 bases, V lost 8 bases, and 13 bases had no gene match. This CDR3 has 15 residues. CDR3 nucleotide sequence: TGTGCCAGCGGATACAACACCGGGACAGGGGTTGGCTACACCTTC. This sequence encodes CASGYNTGTGVGYTF.

A single count supports this clonotype. This chain links TRBV28 with TRBJ2-7; a weak D match, TRBD1 (6 bases). Germline lookup yields CDR1 MDHEN and CDR2 SYDVKM. Trimming took off 2 bases at V and 2 bases at J, with 13 bases between the two ends. The CDR3 is 15 amino acids. CDR3: CASSLAGQLAYEQYF. As DNA, the CDR3 is TGTGCCAGCAGTTTAGCCGGACAGCTAGCCTACGAGCAGTACTTC.

This chain connects TRBV28 to TRBJ1-1, with D possibly being TRBD1 (5 bases). The CDR3 sequence is 15 residues long. Germline values: CDR1 MDHEN, CDR2 SYDVKM. The V and J ends lost 6 bases and 3 bases respectively, with 17 bases between them. The CDR3 DNA reads TGTGCCAGCAGCGTCGGAGGGGAGGCGTACACTGAAGCTTTCTTT. It is translated as CASSVGGEAYTEAFF. Complete variable domain (other parts from reference TRBV28 and TRBJ1-1): DVKVTQSSRYLVKRTGEKVFLECVQDMDHENMFWYRQDPGLGLRLIYFSYDVKMKEKGDIPEGYSVSREKKERFSLILESASTNQTSMYLCASSVGGEAYTEAFFGQGTRLTVV.

This clonotype was detected a few times. The chain uses TRBV7-6 and TRBJ1-1; D call uncertain. The CDR3 runs to 16 residues. Trimming shortened V by 1 base and J by 3 bases, and 15 bases separated the two germline ends. Germline lookup yields CDR1 SGHVS and CDR2 FNYEAQ. The chain's CDR3 is CASSLEEQLAYTEAFF. CDR3 bases: TGTGCCAGCAGCTTAGAGGAACAGCTTGCTTACACTGAAGCTTTCTTT.

V is TRBV6-5 and J is TRBJ2-7; D is undetermined. CDR3 length: 11 amino acids. Deletions cut 0 bases from V and 9 bases from J, with 6 bases between. Per the germline V gene, CDR1 is MNHEY and CDR2 is SVGAGI. CDR3: CASSYSDTQYF. CDR3 DNA sequence: TGTGCCAGCAGTTACTCCGATACGCAGTACTTC.

This clonotype was counted only a few times. The chain combines TRBV14 with TRBJ2-2; 7 nucleotides align to TRBD2. Germline V lookup: CDR1 SGHDN, CDR2 FVKESK. V shed 4 bases and J 5 bases; nucleotides not matched to a gene: 7. This CDR3 comprises 15 residues. The CDR3 is CASSPRDYLTGELFF. For the CDR3, the DNA is TGTGCCAGCAGCCCCCGGGACTATTTAACCGGGGAGCTGTTTTTT.

This clonotype was counted many times. V is TRBV24-1 and J is TRBJ2-2; a weak D match, TRBD2 (6 bases). From germline, CDR1 is KGHDR and CDR2 SFDVKD. The V end lost 4 bases, the J end lost 0 bases, and 8 bases lay between the germline ends. The CDR3 extends over 15 amino acids. CDR3 in DNA: TGTGCCACCAGTGAGGCGGGGCCGAACACCGGGGAGCTGTTTTTT. It codes for CATSEAGPNTGELFF.

For this clonotype: Since the CDR3 does not end with the conserved phenylalanine or tryptophan, this likely comes from a read error. Because the CDR3's place on the DNA is in doubt, the DNA is left out and the CDR3 is given as listed by TCRdb. The V and J genes are TRBV29-1 and TRBJ1-1. The CDR3 is 12 residues long, counting both termini. Germline-derived CDR1 and CDR2 are SQVTM and ANQGSEA. CDR3 sequence reads: CSAGTVGTEACY.

This clonotype occurred once. This chain connects TRBV29-1 to TRBJ2-5; D unresolved. This CDR3 region has 10 residues. V lost 6 bases and J 2 bases, leaving 4 bases between the germline ends. The germline V gene encodes CDR1 SQVTM and CDR2 ANQGSEA. CDR3 in DNA: TGCAGCGTCAGTCAAGAGACCCAGTACTTC. Translation gives CSVSQETQYF.

This clonotype appeared many times. J is TRBJ2-7 and V is TRBV18, with 7 bases that match TRBD1. CDR1 is KGHSH and CDR2 is LQKENI in the germline V gene. The ends lost 3 bases at V and 6 bases at J; junction bases unmatched: 8. The CDR3 runs to 14 residues. The CDR3 protein is CASSPDRVKGEQYF. CDR3 DNA sequence: TGTGCCAGCTCACCCGACAGGGTTAAGGGCGAGCAGTACTTC.

The V and J genes are TRBV24-1 and TRBJ1-5; D gene ambiguous. The CDR3 runs to 14 residues. Trimming pared 4 bases from V and 1 base from J, leaving 7 bases between. Germline values: CDR1 KGHDR, CDR2 SFDVKD. CDR3 region: CATSEAASNQPQHF. DNA of the CDR3: TGTGCCACCAGTGAGGCAGCAAGCAATCAGCCCCAGCATTTT.

This clonotype occurred many times. The chain joins TRBV28 to TRBJ1-6; no clear D. The ends were cut back, 7 bases at V and 7 bases at J, with 17 bases in the middle. Germline V lookup: CDR1 MDHEN, CDR2 SYDVKM. CDR3 length: 15 residues. The CDR3 DNA is TGTGCCAGCACCCTCGGCTTACCCGGCAATTCACCCCTCCACTTT. It specifies CASTLGLPGNSPLHF.

This clonotype was seen at least ten times. The V and J genes are TRBV5-1 and TRBJ1-5, with a possible D match to TRBD1 (5 bases). From germline, CDR1 is SGHRS and CDR2 YFSETQ. This CDR3 is built from 16 residues. Trimming cost V 5 bases and J 5 bases, with 20 bases left between them. The CDR3 bases are TGCGCCAGCAGGCCCCTGGGACGGCCCCTGTATCAGCCCCAGCATTTT. It yields the protein CASRPLGRPLYQPQHF.